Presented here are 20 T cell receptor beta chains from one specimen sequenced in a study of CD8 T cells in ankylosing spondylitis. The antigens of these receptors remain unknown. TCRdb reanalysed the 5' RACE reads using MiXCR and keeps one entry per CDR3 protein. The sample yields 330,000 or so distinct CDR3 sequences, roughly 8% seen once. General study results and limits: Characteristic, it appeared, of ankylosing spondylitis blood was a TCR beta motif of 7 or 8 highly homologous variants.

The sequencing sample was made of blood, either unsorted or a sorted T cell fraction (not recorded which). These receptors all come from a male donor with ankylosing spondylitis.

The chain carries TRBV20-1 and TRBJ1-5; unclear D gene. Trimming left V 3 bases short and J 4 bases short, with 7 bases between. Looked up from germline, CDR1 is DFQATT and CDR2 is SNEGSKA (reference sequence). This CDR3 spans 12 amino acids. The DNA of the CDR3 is TGCAGTGCTAGGTTCGGGAATCAGCCCCAGCATTTT. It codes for CSARFGNQPQHF.

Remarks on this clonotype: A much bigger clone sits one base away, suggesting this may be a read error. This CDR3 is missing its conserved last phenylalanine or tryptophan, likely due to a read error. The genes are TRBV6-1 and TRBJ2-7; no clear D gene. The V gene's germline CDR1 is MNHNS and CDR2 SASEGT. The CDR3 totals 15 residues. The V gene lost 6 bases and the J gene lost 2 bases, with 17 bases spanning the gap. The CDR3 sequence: CASSLAEPETYEQYY. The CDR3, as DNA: TGTGCCAGCAGCCTGGCTGAACCAGAAACCTACGAGCAGTACTAC.

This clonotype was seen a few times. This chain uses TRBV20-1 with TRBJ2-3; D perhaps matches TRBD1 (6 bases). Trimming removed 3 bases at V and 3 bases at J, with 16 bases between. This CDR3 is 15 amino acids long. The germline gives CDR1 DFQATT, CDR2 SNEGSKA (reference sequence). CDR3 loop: CSASKNRVGTDTQYF. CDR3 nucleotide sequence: TGCAGTGCTAGCAAAAACAGGGTGGGAACAGATACGCAGTATTTT.

Here the CDR3 reads CASSTSYNEQFF. DNA for the CDR3: TGTGCCAGCAGCACTTCTTACAATGAGCAGTTCTTC. The gene calls are TRBV12-3 or TRBV12-4 and TRBJ2-1; no clear D gene. CDR3 size: 12 residues. The ends were cut back, 6 bases at V and 4 bases at J, with 7 bases in the middle.

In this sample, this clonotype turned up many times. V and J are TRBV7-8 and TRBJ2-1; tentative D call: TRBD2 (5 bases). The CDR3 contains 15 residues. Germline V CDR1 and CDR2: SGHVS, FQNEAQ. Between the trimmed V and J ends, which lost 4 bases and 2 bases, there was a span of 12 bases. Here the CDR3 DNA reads TGTGCCAGCAGCTCACAAGGGAGTCCCTACAATGAGCAGTTCTTC. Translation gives CASSSQGSPYNEQFF.

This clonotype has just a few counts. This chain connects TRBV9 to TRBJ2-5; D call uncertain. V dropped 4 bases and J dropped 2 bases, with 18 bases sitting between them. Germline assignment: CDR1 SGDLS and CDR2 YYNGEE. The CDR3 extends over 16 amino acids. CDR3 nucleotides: TGTGCCAGCAGCCACCTTATCTGGTGTATGCAAGAGACCCAGTACTTC. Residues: CASSHLIWCMQETQYF.

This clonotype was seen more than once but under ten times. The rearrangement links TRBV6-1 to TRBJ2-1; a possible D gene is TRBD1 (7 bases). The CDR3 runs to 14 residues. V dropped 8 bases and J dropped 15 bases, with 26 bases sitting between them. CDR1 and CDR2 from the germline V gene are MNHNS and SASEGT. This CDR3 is CASAEGATVGILFF. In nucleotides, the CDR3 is TGTGCCAGCGCGGAGGGGGCTACAGTCGGGATTCTGTTCTTC.

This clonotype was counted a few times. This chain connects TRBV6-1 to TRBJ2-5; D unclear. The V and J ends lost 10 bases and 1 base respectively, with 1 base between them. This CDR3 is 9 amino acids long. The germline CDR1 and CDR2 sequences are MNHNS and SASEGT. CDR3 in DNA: TGTGCCACCCAAGAGACCCAGTACTTC. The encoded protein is CATQETQYF.

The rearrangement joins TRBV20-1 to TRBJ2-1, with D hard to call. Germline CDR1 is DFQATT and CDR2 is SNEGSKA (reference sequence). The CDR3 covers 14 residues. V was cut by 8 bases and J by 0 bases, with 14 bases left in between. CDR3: CSTWSANSYNEQFF. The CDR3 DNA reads TGCAGTACCTGGAGCGCCAACTCCTACAATGAGCAGTTCTTC.

CDR3 region: CASSLSLGEESTDTQYF. CDR3 in DNA: TGTGCCAGCAGCTTATCTTTGGGCGAAGAAAGCACAGATACGCAGTATTTT. The chain carries TRBV7-2 and TRBJ2-3; D uncertain. Trimming stripped 2 bases from V and 0 bases from J, with 15 bases between. The CDR3 contains 17 residues. Germline V lookup: CDR1 SGHTA, CDR2 FQGNSA.

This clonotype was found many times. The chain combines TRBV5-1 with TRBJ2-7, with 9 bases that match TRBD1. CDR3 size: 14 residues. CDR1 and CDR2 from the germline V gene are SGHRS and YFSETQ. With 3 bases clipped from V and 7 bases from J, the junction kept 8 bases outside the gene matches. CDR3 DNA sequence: TGCGCCAGCAGCTGGACAGGGGATCAATATGAGCAGTACTTC. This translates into CASSWTGDQYEQYF.

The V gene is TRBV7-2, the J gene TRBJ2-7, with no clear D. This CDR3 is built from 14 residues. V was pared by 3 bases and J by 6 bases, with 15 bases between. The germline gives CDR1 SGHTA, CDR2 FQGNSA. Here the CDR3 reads CASSLGRRVSEQYF. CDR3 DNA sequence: TGTGCCAGCAGCTTGGGTCGGAGAGTAAGCGAGCAGTACTTC.

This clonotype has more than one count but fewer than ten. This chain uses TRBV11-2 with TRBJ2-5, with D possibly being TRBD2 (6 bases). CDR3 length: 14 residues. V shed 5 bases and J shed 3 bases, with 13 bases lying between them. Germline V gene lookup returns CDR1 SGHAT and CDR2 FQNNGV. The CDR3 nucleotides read TGTGCCAGCAGCATGGACTACGGCAAAGAGACCCAGTACTTC. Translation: CASSMDYGKETQYF.

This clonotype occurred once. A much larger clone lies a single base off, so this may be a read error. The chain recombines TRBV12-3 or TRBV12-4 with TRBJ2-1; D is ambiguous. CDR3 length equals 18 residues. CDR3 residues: CAISPMTVGTISYNEQFF. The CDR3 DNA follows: TGTGCCATCAGTCCAATGACCGTGGGAACCATCTCCTACAATGAGCAGTTCTTC.

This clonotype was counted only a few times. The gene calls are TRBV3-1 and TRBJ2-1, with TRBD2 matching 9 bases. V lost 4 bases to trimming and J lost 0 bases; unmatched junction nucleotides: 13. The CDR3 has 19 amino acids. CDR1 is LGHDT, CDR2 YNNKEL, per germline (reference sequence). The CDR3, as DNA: TGTGCCAGCAGCCCAAATGATAGGCTAGCGGGAAGCTCCTACAATGAGCAGTTCTTC. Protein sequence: CASSPNDRLAGSSYNEQFF.

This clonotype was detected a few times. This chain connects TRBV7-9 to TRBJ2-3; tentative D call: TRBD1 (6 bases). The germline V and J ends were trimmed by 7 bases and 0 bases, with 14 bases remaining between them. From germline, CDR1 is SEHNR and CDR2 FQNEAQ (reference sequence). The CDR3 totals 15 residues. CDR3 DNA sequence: TGTGCCAGCACCTGGGGGCCTTCTAGCACAGATACGCAGTATTTT. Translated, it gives CASTWGPSSTDTQYF. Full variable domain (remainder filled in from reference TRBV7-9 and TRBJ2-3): DTGVSQNPRHKITKRGQNVTFRCDPISEHNRLYWYRQTLGQGPEFLTYFQNEAQLEKSRLLSDRFSAERPKGSFSTLEIQRTEQGDSAMYLCASTWGPSSTDTQYFGPGTRLTVL.

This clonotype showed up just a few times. The DNA for the CDR3 is TGTGCCAGCAGGATGACTAGCGGTTACAATGAGCAGTTCTTC. It is translated as CASRMTSGYNEQFF. The rearrangement joins TRBV6-2 or TRBV6-3 to TRBJ2-1, with 9 bases aligning to TRBD2. V lost 6 bases, J lost 4 bases, and 4 bases stayed unmatched. The CDR3 extends over 14 amino acids. Looked up from germline, CDR1 is MNHEY and CDR2 is SVGEGT.

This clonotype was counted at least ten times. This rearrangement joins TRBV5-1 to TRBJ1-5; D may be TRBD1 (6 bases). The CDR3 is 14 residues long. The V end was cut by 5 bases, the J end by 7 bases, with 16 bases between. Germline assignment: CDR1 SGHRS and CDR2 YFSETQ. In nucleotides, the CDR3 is TGCGCCAGCAGTCTGGGAGGGGGAGAGCAGCCCCAGCATTTT. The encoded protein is CASSLGGGEQPQHF.

This CDR3 reads CSAREAGRDYGYTF. The CDR3 DNA sequence: TGCAGTGCTAGAGAGGCAGGGAGGGACTATGGCTACACCTTC. The chain has TRBV20-1 and TRBJ1-2, with TRBD1 as a possible D gene (5 bases). V dropped 0 bases and J dropped 3 bases, with 11 bases sitting between them. The CDR3 is made up of 14 amino acids. Germline loops: CDR1 DFQATT, CDR2 SNEGSKA (reference sequence).

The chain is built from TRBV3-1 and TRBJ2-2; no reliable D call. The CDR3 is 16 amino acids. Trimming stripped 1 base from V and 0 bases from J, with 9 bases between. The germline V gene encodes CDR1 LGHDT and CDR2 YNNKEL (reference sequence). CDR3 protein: CASSQGFLANTGELFF. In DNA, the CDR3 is TGTGCCAGCAGCCAAGGTTTCTTGGCGAACACCGGGGAGCTGTTTTTT. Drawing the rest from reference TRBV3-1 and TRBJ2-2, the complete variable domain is DTAVSQTPKYLVTQMGNDKSIKCEQNLGHDTMYWYKQDSKKFLKIMFSYNNKELIINETVPNRFSPKSPDKAHLNLHINSLELGDSAVYFCASSQGFLANTGELFFGEGSRLTVL.